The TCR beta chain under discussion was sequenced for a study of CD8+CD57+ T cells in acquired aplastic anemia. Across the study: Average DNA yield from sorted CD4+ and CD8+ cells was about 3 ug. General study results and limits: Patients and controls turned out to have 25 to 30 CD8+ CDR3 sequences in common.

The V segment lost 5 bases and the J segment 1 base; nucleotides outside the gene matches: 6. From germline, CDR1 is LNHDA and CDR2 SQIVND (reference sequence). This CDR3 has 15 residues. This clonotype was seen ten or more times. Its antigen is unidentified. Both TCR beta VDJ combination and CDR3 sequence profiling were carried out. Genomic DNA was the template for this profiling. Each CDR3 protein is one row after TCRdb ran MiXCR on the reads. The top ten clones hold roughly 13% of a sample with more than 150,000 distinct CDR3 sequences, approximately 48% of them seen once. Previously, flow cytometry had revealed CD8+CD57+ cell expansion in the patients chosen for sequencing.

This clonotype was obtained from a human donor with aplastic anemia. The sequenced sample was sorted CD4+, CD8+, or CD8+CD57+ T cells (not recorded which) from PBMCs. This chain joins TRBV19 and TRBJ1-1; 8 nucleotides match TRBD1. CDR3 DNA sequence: TGTGCCAGTAGTGTGGACAGGGTACCGAACACTGAAGCTTTCTTT. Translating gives CASSVDRVPNTEAFF.